By share, the clone carrying this TCR beta chain ranks as medium-sized (0.01 to 0.1%). The antigen remains undetermined. This CDR3 has 14 amino acids. Trimming shortened V by 0 bases and J by 5 bases, and 7 bases separated the two germline ends. In germline, CDR1 is MNHEY, CDR2 SVGAGI. This sample was taken from a study of T cell repertoires in aging, cancer and after chemotherapy. Study in general: Pre- and post-chemotherapy samples were paired from glioblastoma patients treated with temozolomide-based therapy.

TCR beta rearrangements were amplified from peripheral blood genomic DNA. Study-level findings and limits: Age-matched healthy donors had significantly more diverse, less clonal blood TCR repertoires than untreated cancer patients.

A mixed TRB-A/B primer pool amplified rearranged TRB by multiplex touch-down PCR. TCRdb itself ran the multiplex PCR reads through MiXCR, one entry per CDR3 protein. Among approximately 2,900 distinct CDR3 sequences, less than 35% were seen once, and the ten largest hold about 10%. This receptor was obtained from a human donor with a solid tumor. The chain is built from TRBV6-5 and TRBJ2-2; possible D gene TRBD2, 6 bases. The sample consisted of blood. CDR3 residues: CASSYSGGTGELFF. In DNA, the CDR3 is TGTGCCAGCAGTTACTCGGGGGGAACCGGGGAGCTGTTTTTT.